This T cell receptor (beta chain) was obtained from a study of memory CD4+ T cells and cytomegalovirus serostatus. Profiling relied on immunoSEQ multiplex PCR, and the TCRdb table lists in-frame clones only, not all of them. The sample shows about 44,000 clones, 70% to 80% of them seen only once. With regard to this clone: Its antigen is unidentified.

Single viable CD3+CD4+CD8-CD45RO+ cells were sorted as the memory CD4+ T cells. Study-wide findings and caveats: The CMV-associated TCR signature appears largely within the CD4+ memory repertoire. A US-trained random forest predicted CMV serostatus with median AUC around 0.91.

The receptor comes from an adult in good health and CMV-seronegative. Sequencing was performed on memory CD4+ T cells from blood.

CDR3: CASSLDRFTDTQYF. CDR3 sequence (DNA): TGTGCCAGCAGCTTGGATCGTTTCACAGATACGCAGTATTTT. This chain links TRBV5-4 with TRBJ2-3, with D hard to call. The CDR3 sequence is 14 residues long. V was cut by 0 bases and J by 2 bases, with 7 bases left in between. Germline V gene sequence: CDR1 SGHNT, CDR2 YYREEE (reference sequence).